The clone carrying this T cell receptor (beta chain) was seen only a few times. What it binds is unknown. The sample comes from a study of cytomegalovirus exposure and HLA in healthy donors. Study-level information: Genetic ancestry analysis placed around four fifths of the approximately 400 donors that were genotyped in the Caucasian-associated cluster.

Study-wide findings and caveats: Sequencing depth across donors, presence/absence analyses assumed, was roughly uniform.

Amplification used 60 Vbeta primers and 13 Jbeta primers. In the study's own analysis: Per a later analysis, the number of unique TCR beta chains was roughly 87 million, of which 8.5 million to 11 million were shared. Profiling relied on immunoSEQ multiplex PCR, and the TCRdb table lists in-frame clones only, not all of them. D and trimming were read from the DNA, whereas the V and J calls and clone size are those reported in that table. The table includes fewer than 150,000 clones, approximately 70% detected once. CDR1 is SNHLY and CDR2 is FYNNEI in the germline V gene. V was trimmed by 10 bases and J by 4 bases, leaving 19 bases between them. The CDR3 extends over 14 amino acids.

Material for sequencing was PBMCs. This TCR came from a human donor in good health. V and J are TRBV2 and TRBJ1-1, with a weak D call TRBD1 (5 bases). CDR3 nucleotides: TGTGCCACCACTTGGACATCTTCGGGCACTGAAGCTTTCTTT. It yields the protein CATTWTSSGTEAFF.